This is a list of T cell receptor beta chains from one sample in a study of shared clonotypes between healthy human individuals. Profiling relied on immunoSEQ multiplex PCR, and the TCRdb table lists in-frame clones only, not all of them. The sample lists around 95,000 clones, approximately 51% seen once, with around 16% in the top ten. Material for sequencing was PBMCs. These receptors all come from a middle-aged woman in good health. Some clones in this sample may be carry-over from other donors' samples. CDR3s include the opening cysteine and the closing phenylalanine or tryptophan. Each record gives: CDR3 protein, CDR3 DNA, clone size, J gene, D gene, V gene. A D gene is named only where the DNA matches it firmly. For some rows the clone size is stated as once, few or many, or as a class when expanded; others skip it.

CDR3: CTSSPQGTPPEQYF; DNA: TGCACCAGCAGCCCCCAGGGGACCCCCCCCGAGCAGTACTTC; size: few; J: TRBJ2-7; D: .; V: TRBV1
CDR3: CASSSPGTVNNEQFF; DNA: TGTGCCAGCAGTTCCCCCGGGACAGTGAACAATGAGCAGTTCTTC; size: many; J: TRBJ2-1; D: TRBD1; V: TRBV28
CDR3: CSVDWGTGASYNEQFF; DNA: TGCAGCGTTGATTGGGGGACGGGAGCATCCTACAATGAGCAGTTCTTC; size: many; J: TRBJ2-1; D: .; V: TRBV29-1
CDR3: CASSSDLWGSETQYF; DNA: TGTGCCAGCAGCAGCGATCTTTGGGGGTCAGAGACCCAGTACTTC; size: .; J: TRBJ2-5; D: .; V: TRBV7-9
CDR3: CASSFSSGSSGEQYF; DNA: TGTGCCAGCAGCTTTTCTAGCGGGAGCAGCGGCGAGCAGTACTTC; size: many; J: TRBJ2-7; D: TRBD2; V: TRBV7-2
CDR3: CASSLTDYGYTF; DNA: TGTGCCAGCAGCTTAACGGATTATGGCTACACCTTC; size: .; J: TRBJ1-2; D: .; V: TRBV5-6
CDR3: CASSLDRGASEQFF; DNA: TGTGCCAGCAGCTTAGATCGGGGTGCTAGCGAGCAGTTCTTC; size: few; J: TRBJ2-1; D: .; V: TRBV11-3
CDR3: CASSHETGTRYF; DNA: TGTGCCAGCAGCCACGAGACCGGGACCCGGTACTTC; size: .; J: TRBJ2-5; D: .; V: TRBV7-9
CDR3: CASSLALGSGETQYF; DNA: TGTGCCAGCAGCTTAGCTCTCGGGAGCGGGGAGACCCAGTACTTC; size: .; J: TRBJ2-5; D: .; V: TRBV7-9
CDR3: CATRGGNQPQHF; DNA: TGTGCCACCAGGGGGGGCAATCAGCCCCAGCATTTT; size: .; J: TRBJ1-5; D: TRBD1; V: TRBV19